This T cell receptor beta chain was captured by sequencing in a study of Graves' ophthalmopathy and Graves' hyperthyroidism. Study-level points and caveats: The model's prediction of ophthalmopathy progression had about 70% sensitivity and roughly 77% specificity. Among expanded thyroid clonotypes above 0.001 frequency, most also occurred in blood.

V was clipped by 7 bases and J by 11 bases; unmatched bases: 13. CDR3 length: 13 residues. Germline values: CDR1 ENHRY, CDR2 SYGVKD. Amplified TCR beta CDR3 regions were obtained using RNA transcripts as template. Second-round multiplex PCR came after a first-round RT-PCR that employed HTBI primers. TCRdb passed the multiplex PCR reads through MiXCR, listing each CDR3 protein once. The sample carries over a million distinct CDR3 sequences, approximately 35% recorded once. In its sample, this clonotype was seen many times. No antigen is known for it. Orbital computed tomography and thyroid ultrasound, along with TRAb, serum thyroxine and clinical symptoms, underpinned diagnosis.

The chain is built from TRBV10-3 and TRBJ2-5, with 7 nucleotides matching TRBD2. Sequencing was done on a sample of peripheral blood or thyroid tissue (not recorded which). The TCR originated in an adult man with Graves' hyperthyroidism. CDR3: CAITPGRGDLQYF. CDR3 DNA: TGTGCCATCACCCCGGGACGGGGGGACTTGCAGTACTTC.